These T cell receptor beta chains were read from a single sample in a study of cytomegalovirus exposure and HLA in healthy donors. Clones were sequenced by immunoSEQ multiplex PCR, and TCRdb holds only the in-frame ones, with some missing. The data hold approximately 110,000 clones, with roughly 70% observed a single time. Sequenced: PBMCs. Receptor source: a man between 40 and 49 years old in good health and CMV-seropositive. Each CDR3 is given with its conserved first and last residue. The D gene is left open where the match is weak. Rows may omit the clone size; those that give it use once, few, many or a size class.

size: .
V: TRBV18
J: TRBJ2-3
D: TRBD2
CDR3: CASSSLIAGRSTDTQYF
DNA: TGTGCCAGCTCATCTCTAATAGCGGGAAGAAGCACAGATACGCAGTATTTT

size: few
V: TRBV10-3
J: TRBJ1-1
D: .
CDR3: CATYARASATEAFF
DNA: TGTGCCACCTACGCGAGGGCGTCCGCCACTGAAGCTTTCTTT

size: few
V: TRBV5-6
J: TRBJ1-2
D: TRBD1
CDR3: CASTYRTGGYTF
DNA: TGTGCCAGCACCTACAGGACAGGCGGCTACACCTTC

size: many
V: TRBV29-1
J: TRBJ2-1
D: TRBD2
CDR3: CSARGETSGSSYNEQFF
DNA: TGCAGCGCCAGAGGGGAGACTAGCGGAAGCTCCTACAATGAGCAGTTCTTC

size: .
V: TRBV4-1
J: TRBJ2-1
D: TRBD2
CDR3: CASSQGTSGTYNEQFF
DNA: TGCGCCAGCAGCCAAGGGACTAGCGGAACCTACAATGAGCAGTTCTTC

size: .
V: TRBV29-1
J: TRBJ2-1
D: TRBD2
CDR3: CSADGLAGNEQFF
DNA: TGCAGCGCCGACGGTTTAGCGGGGAATGAGCAGTTCTTC

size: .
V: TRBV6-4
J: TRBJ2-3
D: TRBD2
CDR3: CASSDLRREGPSSGSEKADTQYF
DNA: TGTGCCAGCAGTGACCTCCGGAGGGAAGGCCCATCTAGCGGGTCCGAAAAAGCAGATACGCAGTATTTT

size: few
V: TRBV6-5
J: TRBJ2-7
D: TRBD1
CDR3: CASSYNRGHEQYF
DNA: TGTGCCAGCAGTTACAACAGGGGCCACGAGCAGTACTTC

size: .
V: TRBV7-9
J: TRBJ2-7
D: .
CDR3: CASREAGQMDEQYF
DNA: TGTGCCAGCAGAGAGGCGGGACAGATGGACGAGCAGTACTTC

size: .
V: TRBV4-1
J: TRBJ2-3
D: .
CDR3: CASSQALASVDTQYF
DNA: TGCGCCAGCAGCCAAGCTCTAGCTAGCGTGGATACGCAGTATTTT

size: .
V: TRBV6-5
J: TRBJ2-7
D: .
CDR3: CASSYSEGYEQYF
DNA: TGTGCCAGCAGTTACTCGGAGGGTTATGAGCAGTACTTC

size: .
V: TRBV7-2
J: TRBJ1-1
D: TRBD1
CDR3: CASSIIQGAAFF
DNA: TGTGCCAGCAGTATTATACAGGGGGCGGCTTTCTTT

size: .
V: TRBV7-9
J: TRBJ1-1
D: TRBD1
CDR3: CSSSLQGDTEAFF
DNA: TGTTCCAGCAGCCTTCAGGGGGACACTGAAGCTTTCTTT

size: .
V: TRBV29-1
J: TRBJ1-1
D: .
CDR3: CSVTTGRPEAFF
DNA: TGCAGCGTTACGACAGGTCGCCCTGAAGCTTTCTTT

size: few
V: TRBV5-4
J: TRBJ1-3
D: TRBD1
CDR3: CASSPGQEGSTIYF
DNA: TGTGCCAGCAGCCCTGGACAGGAGGGAAGCACCATATATTTT

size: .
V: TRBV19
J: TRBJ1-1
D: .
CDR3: CASITGMNTEAFF
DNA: TGTGCCAGTATTACAGGGATGAACACTGAAGCTTTCTTT

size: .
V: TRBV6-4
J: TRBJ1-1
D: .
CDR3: CASSANRETEAFF
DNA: TGTGCCAGCAGTGCGAACAGGGAGACTGAAGCTTTCTTT

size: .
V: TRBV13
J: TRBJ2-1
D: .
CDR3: CASSLRASSYNEQFF
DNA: TGTGCCAGCAGCCTCAGGGCCTCCTCCTACAATGAGCAGTTCTTC

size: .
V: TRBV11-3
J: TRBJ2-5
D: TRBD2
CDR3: CASSLGVSGEQETQYF
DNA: TGTGCCAGCAGCTTAGGGGTCAGCGGGGAACAAGAGACCCAGTACTTC

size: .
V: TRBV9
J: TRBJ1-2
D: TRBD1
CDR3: CASSVEGGGYTF
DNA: TGTGCCAGCAGCGTAGAAGGGGGCGGCTACACCTTC

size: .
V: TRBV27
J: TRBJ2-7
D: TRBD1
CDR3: CASSVQGAYEQYF
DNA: TGTGCCAGCAGTGTACAGGGGGCCTACGAGCAGTACTTC

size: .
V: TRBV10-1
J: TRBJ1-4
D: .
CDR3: CASSESTATNEKLFF
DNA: TGCGCCAGCAGTGAGTCGACAGCAACTAATGAAAAACTGTTTTTT

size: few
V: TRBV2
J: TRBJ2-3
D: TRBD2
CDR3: CASKREVGTDTQYF
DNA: TGTGCCAGTAAGCGGGAGGTGGGGACAGATACGCAGTATTTT

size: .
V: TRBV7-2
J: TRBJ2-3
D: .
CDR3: CASSLGSASADTQYF
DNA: TGTGCCAGCAGCTTAGGGAGCGCCTCGGCAGATACGCAGTATTTT

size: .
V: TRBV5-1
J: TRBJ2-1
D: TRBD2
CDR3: CASSLGLAGGYNEQFF
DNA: TGCGCCAGCAGCTTAGGACTAGCGGGAGGGTACAATGAGCAGTTCTTC

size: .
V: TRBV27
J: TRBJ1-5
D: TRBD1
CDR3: CASSPDRGWQPQHF
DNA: TGTGCCAGCAGCCCGGACAGGGGATGGCAGCCCCAGCATTTT